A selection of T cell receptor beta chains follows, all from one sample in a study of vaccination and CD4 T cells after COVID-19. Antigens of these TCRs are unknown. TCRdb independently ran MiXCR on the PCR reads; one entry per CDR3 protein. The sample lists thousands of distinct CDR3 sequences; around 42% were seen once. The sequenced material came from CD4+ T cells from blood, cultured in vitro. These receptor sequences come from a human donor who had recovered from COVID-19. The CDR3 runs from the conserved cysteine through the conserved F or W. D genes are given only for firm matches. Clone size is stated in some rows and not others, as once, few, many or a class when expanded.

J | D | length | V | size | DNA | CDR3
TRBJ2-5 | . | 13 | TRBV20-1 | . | TGCAGTGCTAGAGATGGCAGGGGAGAGACCCAGTACTTC | CSARDGRGETQYF
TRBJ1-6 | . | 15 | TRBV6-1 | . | TGTGCCAGCAGTACTGGGGGAAGGGCTCTCTCACCCCTCCACTTT | CASSTGGRALSPLHF
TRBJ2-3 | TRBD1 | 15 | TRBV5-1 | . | TGCGCCAGCAGATTGGCGGGACAGGGGTCCGATACGCAGTATTTT | CASRLAGQGSDTQYF
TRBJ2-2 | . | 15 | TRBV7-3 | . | TGTGCCAGCAGCCCAACCGGACAGAACACCGGGGAGCTGTTTTTT | CASSPTGQNTGELFF
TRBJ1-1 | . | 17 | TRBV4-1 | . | TGCGCCAGCGCCATAACAGGTTACCGAGAGGAAAGCACTGAAGCTTTCTTT | CASAITGYREESTEAFF
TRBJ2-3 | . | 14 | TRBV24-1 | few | TGTGCCACCAGTGATTTCCCTAGTCCAGATACGCAGTATTTT | CATSDFPSPDTQYF
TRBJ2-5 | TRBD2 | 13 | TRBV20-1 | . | TGCGGTGCCCCACTAGCGGCCCAAGAGACCCAGTACTTC | CGAPLAAQETQYF
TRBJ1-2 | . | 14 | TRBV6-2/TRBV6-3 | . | TGTGCCAGCAGTTATAGAGGGAATAACGGCGGCTACACCTTC | CASSYRGNNGGYTF
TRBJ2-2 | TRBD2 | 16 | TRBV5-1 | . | TGCGCCAGCAGCTCTAGCGGGAGGGGGAACACCGGGGAGCTGTTTTTT | CASSSSGRGNTGELFF
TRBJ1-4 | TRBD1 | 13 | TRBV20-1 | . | TGCAGTGCTAGTGACAGGGGTAATGAAAAACTGTTTTTT | CSASDRGNEKLFF
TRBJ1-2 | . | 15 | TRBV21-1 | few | TGTGCCAGCAGCAAAAGCGAGTGGGGGAGAAGCGGCTACACCTTC | CASSKSEWGRSGYTF
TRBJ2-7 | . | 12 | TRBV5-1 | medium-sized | TGCGCCAGCAGCTTACAGGGTTCCGAGCAGTACTTC | CASSLQGSEQYF
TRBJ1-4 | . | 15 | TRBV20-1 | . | TGCAGTGCTAACCCCGGGCGTCGGATTAGGGAAAAACTGTTTTTT | CSANPGRRIREKLFF
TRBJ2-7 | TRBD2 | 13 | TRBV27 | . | TGTGATCCTAGCGGGGGTAGCTCCTACGAGCAGTACTTC | CDPSGGSSYEQYF
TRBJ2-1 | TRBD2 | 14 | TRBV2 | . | TGTGCCAGCAGTTTCCTAGCGGGAGGAGAGGGGCAGTTCTTC | CASSFLAGGEGQFF
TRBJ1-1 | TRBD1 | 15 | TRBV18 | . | TGTGCCAGCTCACCAACAGGGACAGCGGACACTGAAGCTTTCTTT | CASSPTGTADTEAFF
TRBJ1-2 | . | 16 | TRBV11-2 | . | TGTGCCAGCAGCTCCACCTACAGGGTCGCCCGCTATGGCTACACCTTC | CASSSTYRVARYGYTF
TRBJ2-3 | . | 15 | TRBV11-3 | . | TGTGCCAGCAGCCCCCAGGTGGGCGACGCAGATACGCAGTATTTT | CASSPQVGDADTQYF
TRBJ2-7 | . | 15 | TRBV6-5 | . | TGTGCCAGCAGATTACTAGCCCTCAGCTCCTACGAGCGGTACTTC | CASRLLALSSYERYF
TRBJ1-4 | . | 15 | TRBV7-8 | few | TGTGCCAGCAGCCCCCAAGGGACCGCAAACGAAAAACTGTTTTTT | CASSPQGTANEKLFF
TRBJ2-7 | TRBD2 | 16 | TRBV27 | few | TGTGCCAGCAGACGGGAGGCTAGCGGGCGAAACTACGAGCAGTACTTC | CASRREASGRNYEQYF
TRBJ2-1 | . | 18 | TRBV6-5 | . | TGTGCCAGCAGTTACTCTCCCCTCCCGGGACACAGCTACAATGAGCAGTTCTTC | CASSYSPLPGHSYNEQFF
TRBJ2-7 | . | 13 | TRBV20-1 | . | TGCAGTGCCATAGGATTCAGGGGCTCCGAGCAGTACTTC | CSAIGFRGSEQYF
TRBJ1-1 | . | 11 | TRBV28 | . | TGTGCCAGCAGTTCCCGCAGAGAAGCTTTCTTT | CASSSRREAFF
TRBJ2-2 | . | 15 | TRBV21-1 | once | TGTGCCAGCAGCAAGGGACAGGGGGCCGCCGGGGAGCTGTTTTTT | CASSKGQGAAGELFF
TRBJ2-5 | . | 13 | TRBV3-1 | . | TGTGCCAGCAGCCAAGGGCACCGCGACGACCAGTACTTC | CASSQGHRDDQYF
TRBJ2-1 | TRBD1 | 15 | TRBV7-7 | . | TGTGCTAGCAGCCCGGGACAGTCTCCCTACAATGAGCAGTTCTTC | CASSPGQSPYNEQFF
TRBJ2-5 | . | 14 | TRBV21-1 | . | TGTGCCAGCAGCCCCCGCCCCAAGAACGGGACCCAGTACTTC | CASSPRPKNGTQYF
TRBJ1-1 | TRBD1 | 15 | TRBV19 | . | TGTACCTCAGCGGTTCGGGGGACAGGTCTAGCTGAAGCTTTCTTT | CTSAVRGTGLAEAFF